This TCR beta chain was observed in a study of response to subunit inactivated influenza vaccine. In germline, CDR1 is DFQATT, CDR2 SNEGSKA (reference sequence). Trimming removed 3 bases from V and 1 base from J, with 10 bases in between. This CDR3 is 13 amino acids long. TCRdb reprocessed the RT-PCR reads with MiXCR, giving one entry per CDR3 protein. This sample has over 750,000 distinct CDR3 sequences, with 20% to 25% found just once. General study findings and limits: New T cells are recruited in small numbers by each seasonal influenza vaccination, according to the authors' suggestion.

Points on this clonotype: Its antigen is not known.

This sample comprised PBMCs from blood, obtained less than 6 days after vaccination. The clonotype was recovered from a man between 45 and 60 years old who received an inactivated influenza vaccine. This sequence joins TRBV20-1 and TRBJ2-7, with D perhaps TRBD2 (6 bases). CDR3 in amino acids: CSARSSASYEQYF. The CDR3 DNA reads TGCAGTGCTAGGTCTAGCGCTTCCTACGAGCAGTACTTC.